This T cell receptor (beta chain) was recovered during a study of CD4 and CD8 cells across lung adenocarcinoma regions (dated by TCRdb to the late 2010s). Looking at the study overall: Intratumor heterogeneity of the T cell receptor repertoire was examined by comparing tumor centers with tumor margins.

Donors were patients with localized lung adenocarcinoma, a subtype of non-small cell lung cancer. These samples came from the centers of localized lung adenocarcinomas. For TCR repertoire analysis, CD8+ T cells from tumor tissue were profiled apart from CD4+ T cells. The library was built by means of PCR. Instrument on record: HiSeq X Ten. Through fastp at Q25 and MiXCR, TCRdb rebuilt clones from the public reads, retaining in-frame beta chains. Each entry is one CDR3 protein sequence, shown with its most common DNA and genes. Here the sample has fewer than 20,000 distinct CDR3 sequences; 45% to 60% occur a single time. The ten largest account for around 57% of the sample. In the case of this clonotype: There is no known antigen for this receptor. Base qualities are missing; no much larger clone stands one base away.

The receptor was isolated from a female donor with lung adenocarcinoma. The CD4 and CD8 labels of this study may be unreliable. Sequenced: CD8+ T cells from the center of a lung tumor. What this sample's cell subset or site label stands for: tumor center region.

The bases read TGTGCCAGCGATAGACGAGGATGGGCAGATACGCAGTATTTT. This sequence encodes CASDRRGWADTQYF. The rearrangement combines TRBV6-1 with TRBJ2-3, with the D gene uncertain. Trimming takes 8 bases from V and 4 bases from J, and the germline ends sit 16 bases apart. From cysteine to phenylalanine, the CDR3 is 14 amino acids long. The read is trimmed to its CDR3 DNA, 42 bases read in frame from base 1. CDR1 and CDR2 were assigned from the germline V gene as MNHNS and SASEGT.